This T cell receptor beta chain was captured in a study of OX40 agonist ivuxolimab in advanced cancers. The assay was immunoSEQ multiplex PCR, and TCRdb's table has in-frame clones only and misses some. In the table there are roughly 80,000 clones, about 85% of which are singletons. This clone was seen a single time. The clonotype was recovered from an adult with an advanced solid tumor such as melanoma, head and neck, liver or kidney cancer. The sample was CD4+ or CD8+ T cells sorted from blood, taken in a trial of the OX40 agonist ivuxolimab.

CDR3 bases: TGTGCCAGCAGTTATGGAGTGGGAGATACGCAGTATTTT. Amino acids: CASSYGVGDTQYF. The chain is built from TRBV6-5 and TRBJ2-3; D not resolved. Germline CDR1 is MNHEY and CDR2 is SVGAGI. The length of the CDR3 is 13 residues. Trimming cost V 3 bases and J 5 bases, with 9 bases left between them.